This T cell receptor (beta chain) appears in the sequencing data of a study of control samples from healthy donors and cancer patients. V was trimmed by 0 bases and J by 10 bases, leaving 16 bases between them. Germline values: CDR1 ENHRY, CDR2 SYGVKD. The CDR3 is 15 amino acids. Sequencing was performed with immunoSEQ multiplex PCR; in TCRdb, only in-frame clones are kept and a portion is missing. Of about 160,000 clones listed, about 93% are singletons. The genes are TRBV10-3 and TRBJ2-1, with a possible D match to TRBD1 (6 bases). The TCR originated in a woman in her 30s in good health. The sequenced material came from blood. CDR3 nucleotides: TGTGCCATCAGTGAGTCGGTACAGGGAAGGAACGAGCAGTTCTTC. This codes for CAISESVQGRNEQFF.